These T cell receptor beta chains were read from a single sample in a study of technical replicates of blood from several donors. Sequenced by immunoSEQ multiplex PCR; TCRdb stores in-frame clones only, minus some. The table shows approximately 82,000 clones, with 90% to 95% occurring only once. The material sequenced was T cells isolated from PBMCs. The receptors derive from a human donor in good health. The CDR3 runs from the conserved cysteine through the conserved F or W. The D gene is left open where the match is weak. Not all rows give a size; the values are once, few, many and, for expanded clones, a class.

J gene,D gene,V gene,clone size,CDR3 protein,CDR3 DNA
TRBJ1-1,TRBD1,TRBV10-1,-,CASSGNRGYTEAFF,TGCGCCAGCAGTGGGAACAGGGGATACACTGAAGCTTTCTTT
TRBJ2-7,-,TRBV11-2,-,CASSLYGQSSYEQYF,TGTGCCAGCAGCTTATACGGACAGTCATCCTACGAGCAGTACTTC
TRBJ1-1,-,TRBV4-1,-,CASSQERWRGTEAFF,TGCGCCAGCAGCCAAGAGAGGTGGCGGGGCACTGAAGCTTTCTTT
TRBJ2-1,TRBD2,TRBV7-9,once,CASSLGVWTSGYNEQFF,TGTGCCAGCAGCTTAGGAGTCTGGACTAGCGGTTACAATGAGCAGTTCTTC
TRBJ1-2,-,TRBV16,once,CASSTSLAGDPLRYGYTF,TGTGCCAGCAGTACGTCTTTGGCAGGGGACCCCCTACGGTATGGCTACACCTTC
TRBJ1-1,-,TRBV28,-,CASSLGGLGTEAFF,TGTGCCAGCAGTTTGGGGGGGCTCGGCACTGAAGCTTTCTTT
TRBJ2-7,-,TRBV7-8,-,CASSLERSVSYEQYF,TGTGCCAGCAGCTTAGAGCGGAGTGTATCCTACGAGCAGTACTTC
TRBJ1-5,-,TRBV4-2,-,CASSQDSGEQPQHF,TGTGCCAGCAGCCAAGATTCAGGGGAACAGCCCCAGCATTTT
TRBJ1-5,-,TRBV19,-,CASSILIRQGTNQPQHF,TGTGCCAGTAGTATATTAATAAGGCAGGGTACCAATCAGCCCCAGCATTTT
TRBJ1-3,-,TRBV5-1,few,CASSLGRQTSGNTIYF,TGCGCCAGCAGCTTGGGAAGACAGACCTCTGGAAACACCATATATTTT
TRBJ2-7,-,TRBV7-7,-,CASSPPGSYEQYF,TGTGCTAGCAGCCCCCCCGGGAGCTACGAGCAGTACTTC
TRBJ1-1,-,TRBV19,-,CASRQTSMNTEAFF,TGTGCCAGTAGGCAGACTTCCATGAACACTGAAGCTTTCTTT
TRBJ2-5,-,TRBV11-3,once,CASSLEVAETQYF,TGTGCCAGCAGCTTAGAGGTAGCCGAGACCCAGTACTTC
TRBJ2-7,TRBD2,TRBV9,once,CASRSGLNDEQYF,TGTGCCAGCAGGTCGGGACTAAACGACGAGCAGTACTTC
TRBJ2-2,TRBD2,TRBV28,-,CASKTSGRARNTGELFF,TGTGCCAGTAAGACTAGCGGGAGGGCCAGGAACACCGGGGAGCTGTTTTTT
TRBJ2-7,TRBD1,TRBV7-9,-,CASTQRGTGVLEQYF,TGTGCCAGCACCCAAAGGGGGACAGGGGTCCTCGAGCAGTACTTC
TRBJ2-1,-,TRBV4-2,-,CASSQEISWGGANEQFF,TGTGCCAGCAGCCAAGAAATAAGTTGGGGGGGGGCAAATGAGCAGTTCTTC
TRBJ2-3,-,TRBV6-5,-,CASLKAGADTQYF,TGTGCCAGCCTAAAGGCGGGTGCAGATACGCAGTATTTT
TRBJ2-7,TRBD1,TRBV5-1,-,CASSFGQGTEQYF,TGCGCCAGCAGCTTCGGACAGGGAACCGAGCAGTACTTC
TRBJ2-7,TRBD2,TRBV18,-,CASSPVASGAASDEQYF,TGTGCCAGCTCACCGGTGGCTAGCGGGGCCGCGTCCGACGAGCAGTACTTC
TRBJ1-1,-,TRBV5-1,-,CASSSQGTGNTEAFF,TGCGCCAGCAGCTCCCAAGGGACTGGGAACACTGAAGCTTTCTTT
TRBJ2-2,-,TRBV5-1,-,CASSLADLEGTGELFF,TGCGCCAGCAGCTTGGCGGATCTTGAGGGCACCGGGGAGCTGTTTTTT
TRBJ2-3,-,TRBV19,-,CASSPTRTDTQYF,TGTGCCAGTAGTCCCACACGCACAGATACGCAGTATTTT
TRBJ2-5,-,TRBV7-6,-,CASSPTSGKETQYF,TGTGCCAGCAGCCCGACCTCAGGGAAAGAGACCCAGTACTTC
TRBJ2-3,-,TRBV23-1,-,CASSQLGGTDTQYF,TGCGCCAGCAGTCAATTGGGCGGCACAGATACGCAGTATTTT
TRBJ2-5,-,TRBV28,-,CASSFGQMTRLKETQYF,TGTGCCAGCAGTTTCGGGCAGATGACTAGATTAAAAGAGACCCAGTACTTC
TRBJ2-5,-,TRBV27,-,CASTPFLGAGTQYF,TGTGCCAGCACCCCGTTTCTGGGGGCAGGGACCCAGTACTTC
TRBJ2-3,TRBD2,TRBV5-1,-,CASSPYGLAGGFASTDTQYF,TGCGCCAGCAGCCCCTACGGACTAGCGGGAGGGTTTGCTAGCACAGATACGCAGTATTTT
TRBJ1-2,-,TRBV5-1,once,CASSLGAGDGYTF,TGCGCCAGCAGCTTGGGAGCAGGGGATGGCTACACCTTC
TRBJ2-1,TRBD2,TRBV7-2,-,CASSLPKTSGSRDEQFF,TGTGCCAGCAGCTTACCCAAGACTAGCGGGAGTCGGGATGAGCAGTTCTTC
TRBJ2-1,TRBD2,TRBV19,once,CASSINLRTSGSWNEQFF,TGTGCCAGTAGTATTAACCTCAGGACTAGCGGAAGTTGGAATGAGCAGTTCTTC
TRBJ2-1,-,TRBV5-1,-,CASSLAGGPILRNEQFF,TGCGCCAGCAGCTTGGCCGGGGGTCCCATACTACGGAATGAGCAGTTCTTC
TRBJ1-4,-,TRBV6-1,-,CASSDGLATNEKLFF,TGTGCCAGCAGTGACGGACTTGCAACTAATGAAAAACTGTTTTTT
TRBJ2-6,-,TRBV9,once,CASSVSGAGANVLTF,TGTGCCAGCAGCGTATCGGGGGCTGGGGCCAACGTCCTGACTTTC
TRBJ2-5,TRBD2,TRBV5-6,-,CASSPLAGGETQYF,TGTGCCAGCAGTCCACTAGCGGGTGGGGAGACCCAGTACTTC
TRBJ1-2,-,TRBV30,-,CAWSSGGREGGYTF,TGTGCCTGGAGTTCCGGGGGCAGGGAGGGTGGCTACACCTTC
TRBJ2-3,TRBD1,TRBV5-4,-,CASSSWTGSTDTQYF,TGTGCCAGCAGCTCCTGGACAGGGAGCACAGATACGCAGTATTTT
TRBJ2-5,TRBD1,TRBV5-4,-,CASSLGGTGGSANQETQYF,TGTGCCAGCAGCTTGGGCGGCACAGGGGGATCGGCCAACCAAGAGACCCAGTACTTC
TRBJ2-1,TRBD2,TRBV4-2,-,CASSQEVGLAIYNEQFF,TGTGCCAGCAGCCAAGAGGTAGGACTAGCGATCTACAATGAGCAGTTCTTC
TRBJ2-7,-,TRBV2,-,CASSDSRTDRSYEQYF,TGTGCCAGCAGTGACTCCCGGACAGACCGCTCCTACGAGCAGTACTTC